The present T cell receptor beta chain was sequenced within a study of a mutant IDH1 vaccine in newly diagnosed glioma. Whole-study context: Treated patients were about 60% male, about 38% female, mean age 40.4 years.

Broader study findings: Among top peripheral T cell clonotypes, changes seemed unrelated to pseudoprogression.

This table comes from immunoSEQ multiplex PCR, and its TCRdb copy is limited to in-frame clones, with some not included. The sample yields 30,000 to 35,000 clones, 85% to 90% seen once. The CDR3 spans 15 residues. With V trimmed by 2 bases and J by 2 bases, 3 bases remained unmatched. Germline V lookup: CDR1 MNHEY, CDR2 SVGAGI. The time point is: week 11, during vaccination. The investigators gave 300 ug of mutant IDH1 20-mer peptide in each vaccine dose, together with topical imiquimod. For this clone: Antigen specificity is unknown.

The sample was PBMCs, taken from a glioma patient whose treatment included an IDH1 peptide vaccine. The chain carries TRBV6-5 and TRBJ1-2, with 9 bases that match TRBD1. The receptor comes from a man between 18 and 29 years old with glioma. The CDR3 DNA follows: TGTGCCAGCAGTTACGGGGGACAGGGAAACTATGGCTACACCTTC. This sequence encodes CASSYGGQGNYGYTF.